These 25 T cell receptor beta chains originate from one sample sequenced in a study of cytomegalovirus exposure and HLA in healthy donors. The PCR used 60 Vbeta and 13 Jbeta primers. Sequencing used immunoSEQ multiplex PCR; TCRdb keeps in-frame clones, though not all of them. The sample lists 150,000 to 200,000 clones; around nine tenths were seen once. Material for sequencing was PBMCs. These TCRs come from a woman younger than 35 in good health and CMV-seronegative.

The chain combines TRBV10-3 with TRBJ1-1, with D tentatively TRBD1 (5 bases). The V end was cut by 2 bases, the J end by 4 bases, with 5 bases between. The CDR3 contains 12 residues. Germline V gene lookup returns CDR1 ENHRY and CDR2 SYGVKD. This chain's CDR3 is CAISEGATEAFF. The CDR3 DNA is TGTGCCATCAGTGAGGGGGCCACTGAAGCTTTCTTT.

V is TRBV4-3 and J is TRBJ2-7; D is perhaps TRBD2 (6 bases). The germline V and J ends were trimmed by 0 bases and 1 base, with 7 bases remaining between them. The CDR3 runs to 14 residues. The germline CDR1 and CDR2 sequences are LGHNA and YSLEER. CDR3: CASSQEAGSYEQYF. For the CDR3, the DNA is TGCGCCAGCAGCCAAGAGGCGGGGTCCTACGAGCAGTACTTC.

This chain joins TRBV29-1 and TRBJ2-7; 9 bases fit TRBD2. Germline CDR1 reads SQVTM; CDR2 reads ANQGSEA. The CDR3 has 15 residues. J was trimmed by 1 base and V by 5 bases; bases with no gene match: 9. Here the CDR3 DNA reads TGCAGCGTTAGGACTAGCGACGGCAATTCCTACGAGCAGTACTTC. This codes for CSVRTSDGNSYEQYF.

The rearrangement joins TRBV18 to TRBJ1-1, with D perhaps TRBD1 (5 bases). V was pared by 1 base and J by 1 base, with 16 bases between. This CDR3 spans 17 amino acids. Per the germline V gene, CDR1 is KGHSH and CDR2 is LQKENI. CDR3 residues: CASSPRGRVRGNTEAFF. CDR3 bases: TGTGCCAGCTCACCACGAGGCAGGGTCCGAGGGAACACTGAAGCTTTCTTT.

This clone has only one observation. The chain recombines TRBV7-9 with TRBJ2-7, with 7 bases fitting TRBD2. This CDR3 contains 14 residues. The V gene's germline CDR1 is SEHNR and CDR2 FQNEAQ (reference sequence). Losses at the gene ends were 2 bases for V and 6 bases for J; bases not matched to a gene: 7. The CDR3 is CASSLKGRDGEQYF. The CDR3 DNA is TGTGCCAGCAGCTTAAAGGGGAGGGATGGCGAGCAGTACTTC.

The chain employs TRBV19 and TRBJ1-5, with no clear D. This CDR3 has 15 residues. Trimming took 6 bases from V and 1 from J, leaving 13 bases between them. The germline V gene has CDR1 LNHDA and CDR2 SQIVND (reference sequence). CDR3 region: CASRYFGESNQPQHF. Here the CDR3 DNA reads TGTGCCAGTAGGTACTTTGGGGAGAGCAATCAGCCCCAGCATTTT.

The V call is TRBV4-1, the J call TRBJ2-1; 8 bases fit TRBD2. The germline CDR1 and CDR2 sequences are MGHRA and YSYEKL. This CDR3 contains 16 residues. Trimming removed 4 bases from V and 6 bases from J; junction bases left unmatched: 11. The CDR3 here is CASSPNSGGVFNEQFF. The DNA of the CDR3 is TGCGCCAGCAGCCCTAACTCGGGGGGGGTCTTCAATGAGCAGTTCTTC.

CDR3 DNA: TGCGCCAGCAGCTTGGTCACGGCGGTGAACACTGAAGCTTTCTTT. This codes for CASSLVTAVNTEAFF. The chain joins TRBV5-1 to TRBJ1-1, with no clear D. Between the trimmed V and J ends, which lost 0 bases and 0 bases, there was a span of 9 bases. The CDR3 loop spans 15 amino acids. CDR1 is SGHRS and CDR2 is YFSETQ in the germline V gene. Complete variable domain (other parts from reference TRBV5-1 and TRBJ1-1): KAGVTQTPRYLIKTRGQQVTLSCSPISGHRSVSWYQQTPGQGLQFLFEYFSETQRNKGNFPGRFSGRQFSNSRSEMNVSTLELGDSALYLCASSLVTAVNTEAFFGQGTRLTVV.

This chain uses TRBV7-2 with TRBJ2-7, with 13 bases that match TRBD2. Germline-derived CDR1 and CDR2 are SGHTA and FQGNSA. CDR3 length: 14 residues. Trimming at V came to 5 bases and at J to 4 bases, leaving 2 bases not matched to a gene. The CDR3, as DNA: TGTGCCAGCAGCCCGACTAGCGGGAGGTACGAGCAGTACTTC. It specifies CASSPTSGRYEQYF. The whole variable domain, filled in from reference TRBV7-2 and TRBJ2-7, reads GAGVSQSPSNKVTEKGKDVELRCDPISGHTALYWYRQSLGQGLEFLIYFQGNSAPDKSGLPSDRFSAERTGGSVSTLTIQRTQQEDSAVYLCASSPTSGRYEQYFGPGTRLTVT.

The V gene is TRBV7-9, the J gene TRBJ2-7; 7 bases fit TRBD2. The CDR3 has 14 amino acids. The germline V gene has CDR1 SEHNR and CDR2 FQNEAQ (reference sequence). With 6 bases clipped from V and 4 bases from J, the junction kept 9 bases outside the gene matches. CDR3 sequence: CASRSVGGDYEQYF. DNA for the CDR3: TGTGCCAGCAGGTCCGTGGGGGGGGATTACGAGCAGTACTTC.

J is TRBJ2-7 and V is TRBV29-1; 10 positions agree with TRBD1. The CDR3 has 15 residues. J lost 2 bases, V lost 2 bases, and 6 bases had no gene match. Germline CDR1 is SQVTM and CDR2 is ANQGSEA. CDR3 sequence reads: CSVEMPGTGAYEQYF. The CDR3, as DNA: TGCAGCGTTGAAATGCCCGGGACAGGGGCCTACGAGCAGTACTTC.

Of note for this clone: The junction departs from the called germline gene at one end, perhaps through a read error. The genes are TRBV7-9 and TRBJ2-1; tentatively, D is TRBD2 (6 bases). The CDR3 spans 14 residues. The germline V gene encodes CDR1 SEHNR and CDR2 FQNEAQ (reference sequence). In DNA form, the CDR3 reads TGCGCCAGCAGCAGCCCCCGGGGGTACAATGAGCAGTTCTTC. It codes for CASSSPRGYNEQFF.

The gene calls are TRBV27 and TRBJ2-3; unclear D gene. CDR1 is MNHEY and CDR2 is SMNVEV in the germline V gene (reference sequence). Trimming left V 5 bases short and J 8 bases short, with 14 bases between. The CDR3 has 13 residues. The CDR3 reads CASSLRETRTQYF. The DNA for the CDR3 is TGTGCCAGCAGTCTGAGAGAAACCCGTACGCAGTATTTT.

The rearrangement links TRBV7-8 to TRBJ1-5; unclear D gene. CDR1 is SGHVS and CDR2 is FQNEAQ in the germline V gene. The ends were cut back, 9 bases at V and 4 bases at J, with 13 bases in the middle. This CDR3 is built from 13 residues. CDR3 residues: CASGVGRNQPQHF. DNA of the CDR3: TGTGCCAGTGGGGTTGGGAGGAATCAGCCCCAGCATTTT.

The CDR3 DNA follows: TGTGCCAGCAGCGAGGGGGGGTTTGAAAAACTGTTTTTT. Amino acids: CASSEGGFEKLFF. The chain has TRBV7-9 and TRBJ1-4; TRBD1 is a possible D gene (6 bases). Trimming took off 5 bases at V and 7 bases at J, with 11 bases between the two ends. The CDR3 consists of 13 residues. The germline V gene has CDR1 SEHNR and CDR2 FQNEAQ (reference sequence).

The chain joins TRBV6-5 to TRBJ2-1, with 13 bases lining up with TRBD2. The CDR3 has 15 amino acids. CDR1 and CDR2 (germline): MNHEY, SVGAGI. Losses at the gene ends were 5 bases for V and 7 bases for J; bases not matched to a gene: 5. The CDR3 region is CASSPGTSGKNEQFF. In DNA form, the CDR3 reads TGTGCCAGCAGTCCCGGGACTAGCGGGAAAAATGAGCAGTTCTTC.

V usage is TRBV28 and J usage is TRBJ1-1; 11 bases line up with TRBD1. Germline loops: CDR1 MDHEN, CDR2 SYDVKM. This CDR3 is 14 amino acids long. V lost 6 bases to trimming and J lost 4 bases; unmatched junction nucleotides: 4. CDR3 coding DNA: TGTGCCAGCAGCTCAGGGACAGGGGGCACTGAAGCTTTCTTT. This encodes CASSSGTGGTEAFF.

The CDR3 sequence is CASSRGVIETQYF. CDR3 sequence (DNA): TGTGCCAGCTCACGGGGAGTGATAGAGACCCAGTACTTC. The rearrangement uses TRBV18 and TRBJ2-5; perhaps TRBD2 as D (5 bases). CDR3 length equals 13 residues. V was cut by 4 bases and J by 4 bases, with 10 bases left in between. In germline, CDR1 is KGHSH, CDR2 LQKENI.

This chain uses TRBV2 with TRBJ1-1, with a tentative D call TRBD1 (5 bases). Germline V gene sequence: CDR1 SNHLY, CDR2 FYNNEI. The germline V and J ends were trimmed by 1 base and 0 bases, with 12 bases remaining between them. The CDR3 totals 16 residues. This CDR3 reads CASSEVRQGLNTEAFF. The CDR3 nucleotides are TGTGCCAGCAGTGAAGTCCGCCAGGGCTTGAACACTGAAGCTTTCTTT.

About this clone itself: Other nucleotide sequences from this sample produce the same CDR3. The V and J genes are TRBV9 and TRBJ2-7; 9 bases fit TRBD1. This CDR3 is built from 15 residues. Germline CDR1 is SGDLS and CDR2 is YYNGEE. V lost 1 base and J lost 4; bases outside the gene matches: 6. The CDR3 region has the DNA TGTGCCAGCAGCGTAAGGGGACAGGGAGGGTACGAGCAGTACTTC. It yields the protein CASSVRGQGGYEQYF.

The V call is TRBV11-1, the J call TRBJ2-1; TRBD2 is a possible D gene (6 bases). With 2 bases removed from V and 13 bases from J, the gap between germline ends came to 12 bases. The CDR3 spans 12 residues. Germline CDR1 is SGHAT and CDR2 is FQDESV (reference sequence). The CDR3 is CASSLSTGEQFF. CDR3 coding DNA: TGTGCCAGCAGCTTAAGTACGGGGGAACAGTTCTTC. Together with reference TRBV11-1 and TRBJ2-1, the CDR3 gives the full variable domain: EAEVAQSPRYKITEKSQAVAFWCDPISGHATLYWYRQILGQGPELLVQFQDESVVDDSQLPKDRFSAERLKGVDSTLKIQPAELGDSAMYLCASSLSTGEQFFGPGTRLTVL.

This clone was detected a few times. The V call is TRBV6-6, the J call TRBJ2-5, with 11 bases lining up with TRBD1. The J call could be wrong; TRBJ2-7 is a better fit for the DNA end. This CDR3 is built from 14 residues. Per the germline V gene, CDR1 is MNHNY and CDR2 is SVGAGI (reference sequence). Here the CDR3 reads CASRGGTGGLEQYF. The DNA for the CDR3 is TGTGCCAGCAGGGGCGGGACAGGGGGTCTCGAGCAGTACTTC.

The V call is TRBV5-1, the J call TRBJ2-5; 9 positions match TRBD1. Germline values: CDR1 SGHRS, CDR2 YFSETQ. The CDR3 consists of 17 residues. With 1 base clipped from V and 4 bases from J, the junction kept 11 bases outside the gene matches. The DNA of the CDR3 is TGCGCCAGCAGCTTGTACTCTTCCGGGACAGGGAGAGAGACCCAGTACTTC. This codes for CASSLYSSGTGRETQYF.

This chain connects TRBV19 to TRBJ1-1; no clear D. The V end was cut by 8 bases, the J end by 4 bases, with 17 bases between. The CDR3 runs 14 residues. Germline assignment: CDR1 LNHDA and CDR2 SQIVND (reference sequence). The CDR3: CASGISGAVTEAFF. The CDR3 region has the DNA TGTGCCAGTGGCATATCGGGTGCTGTCACTGAAGCTTTCTTT. The variable domain in full, completed from reference TRBV19 and TRBJ1-1, reads DGGITQSPKYLFRKEGQNVTLSCEQNLNHDAMYWYRQDPGQGLRLIYYSQIVNDFQKGDIAEGYSVSREKKESFPLTVTSAQKNPTAFYLCASGISGAVTEAFFGQGTRLTVV.

V usage is TRBV5-6 and J usage is TRBJ1-5; the D is unclear. CDR3 size: 14 residues. Trimming removed 0 bases at V and 4 bases at J, with 8 bases between. The germline V gene encodes CDR1 SGHDT and CDR2 YYEEEE. The CDR3 protein is CASSLASANQPQHF. CDR3 in DNA: TGTGCCAGCAGCTTGGCTAGCGCAAATCAGCCCCAGCATTTT.